These 2 T cell receptor beta chains were all obtained from the same sample, sequenced in a study of T cell responses to AZD1222 COVID-19 vaccine. The assay was immunoSEQ multiplex PCR, and TCRdb's table has in-frame clones only and misses some. The table lists about 76,000 clones, 65% to 80% of them singletons. The starting material was peripheral blood, obtained 28 days after the second dose of the MenACWY control vaccine. These TCRs come from an adult who received the MenACWY meningococcal vaccine as a control.

This clone has only a few counts. The chain uses TRBV11-2 and TRBJ1-2; unclear D gene. This CDR3 comprises 16 residues. Trimming took off 4 bases at V and 4 bases at J, with 19 bases between the two ends. The V gene's germline CDR1 is SGHAT and CDR2 FQNNGV. CDR3 nucleotides: TGTGCCAGCAGCTCTCTCTTAACGGGGATCCCCTATGGCTACACCTTC. It codes for CASSSLLTGIPYGYTF.

The chain recombines TRBV5-6 with TRBJ2-5; tentatively, D is TRBD1 (6 bases). Trimming pared 4 bases from V and 5 bases from J, leaving 18 bases between. Germline loops: CDR1 SGHDT, CDR2 YYEEEE. This CDR3 comprises 15 residues. The CDR3 DNA is TGTGCCAGCAGCGCACGACAGGTCAAAGGCGAGACCCAGTACTTC. Translation: CASSARQVKGETQYF.